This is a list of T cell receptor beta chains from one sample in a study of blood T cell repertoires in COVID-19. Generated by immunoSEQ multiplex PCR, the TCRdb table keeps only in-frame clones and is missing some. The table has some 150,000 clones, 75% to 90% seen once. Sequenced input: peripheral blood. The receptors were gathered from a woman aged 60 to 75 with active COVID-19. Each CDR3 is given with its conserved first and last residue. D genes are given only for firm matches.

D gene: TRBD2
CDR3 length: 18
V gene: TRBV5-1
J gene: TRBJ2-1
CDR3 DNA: TGCGCCAGCAGCTCTAAAGGACTAGCGGGAGGGCCGGGGAATGAGCAGTTCTTC
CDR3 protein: CASSSKGLAGGPGNEQFF

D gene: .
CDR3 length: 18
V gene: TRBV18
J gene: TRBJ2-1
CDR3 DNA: TGTGCCAGCTCACCCCGCTTAAACGCATGGCACCCTAGCAATGAGCAGTTCTTC
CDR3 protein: CASSPRLNAWHPSNEQFF

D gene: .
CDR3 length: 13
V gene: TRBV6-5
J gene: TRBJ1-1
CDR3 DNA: TGTGCCAGCAGTTACTCGGAGGGCACTGAAGCTTTCTTT
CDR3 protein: CASSYSEGTEAFF

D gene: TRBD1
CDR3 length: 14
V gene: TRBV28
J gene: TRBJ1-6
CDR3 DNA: TGTGCCAGCAGCCTCGCAGGGGGCAATTCACCCCTCCACTTT
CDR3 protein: CASSLAGGNSPLHF

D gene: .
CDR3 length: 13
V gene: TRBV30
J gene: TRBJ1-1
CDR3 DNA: TGTGCCTGGAGTGTAGGCGCGGGCACTGAAGCTTTCTTT
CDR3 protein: CAWSVGAGTEAFF

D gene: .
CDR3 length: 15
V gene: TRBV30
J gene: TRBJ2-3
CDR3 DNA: TGTGCCTGGAGTCACGGAGGTGCGAGCACAGATACGCAGTATTTT
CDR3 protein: CAWSHGGASTDTQYF

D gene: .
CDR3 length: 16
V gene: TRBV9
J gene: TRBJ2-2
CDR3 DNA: TGTGCCAGCAGTTACCAGGGGCAGCTGAACACCGGGGAGCTGTTTTTT
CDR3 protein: CASSYQGQLNTGELFF

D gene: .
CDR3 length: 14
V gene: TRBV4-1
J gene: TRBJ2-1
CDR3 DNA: TGCGCCAGCAGCCAAACGGGACTCTTCAACGAGCAGTTCTTC
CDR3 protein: CASSQTGLFNEQFF

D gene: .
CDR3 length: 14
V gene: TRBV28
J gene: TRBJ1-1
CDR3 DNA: TGTGCCAGCAGTCGGAACAGGGATAAAGCTGAAGCTTTCTTT
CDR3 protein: CASSRNRDKAEAFF

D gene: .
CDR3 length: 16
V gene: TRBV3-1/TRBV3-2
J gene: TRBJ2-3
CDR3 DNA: TGTGCCAGCAGCCAATTCCCGCTAGAGGCGGGGGATACGCAGTATTTT
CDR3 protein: CASSQFPLEAGDTQYF

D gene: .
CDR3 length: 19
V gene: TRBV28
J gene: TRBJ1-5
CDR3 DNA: TGTGCCAGCAGCCCCCGGCGGGGGCTGGGGGCGATCAACAATCAGCCCCAGCATTTT
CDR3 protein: CASSPRRGLGAINNQPQHF

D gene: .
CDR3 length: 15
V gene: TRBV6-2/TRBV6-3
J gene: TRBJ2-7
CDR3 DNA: TGTGCCAGCAGTCTCACGGGGTCCTGGACGAACGAGCAGTACTTC
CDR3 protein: CASSLTGSWTNEQYF

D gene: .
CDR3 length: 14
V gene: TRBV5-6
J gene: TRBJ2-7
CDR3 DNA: TGTGCCAGCAGCTTAGGAGACCGTTCCTACGAGCAGTACTTC
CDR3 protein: CASSLGDRSYEQYF

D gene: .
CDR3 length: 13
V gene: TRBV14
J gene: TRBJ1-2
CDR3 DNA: TGTGCCAGCAGCCAAAATGGAGGCTATGGCTACACCTTC
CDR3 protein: CASSQNGGYGYTF

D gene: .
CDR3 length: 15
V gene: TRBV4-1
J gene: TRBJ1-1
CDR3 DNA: TGCGCCAGCAGCCAAAGGGAGGGGGGCCGGACTGAAGCTTTCTTT
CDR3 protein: CASSQREGGRTEAFF

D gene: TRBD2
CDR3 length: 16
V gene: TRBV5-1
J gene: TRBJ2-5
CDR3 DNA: TGCGCCAGCAGCCACTTAGCGGGAGGGTACCAAGAGACCCAGTACTTC
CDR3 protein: CASSHLAGGYQETQYF

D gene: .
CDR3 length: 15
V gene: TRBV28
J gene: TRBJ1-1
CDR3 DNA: TGTGCCAGCAGTCCTCCTACAGGAGCCGACACTGAAGCTTTCTTT
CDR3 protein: CASSPPTGADTEAFF